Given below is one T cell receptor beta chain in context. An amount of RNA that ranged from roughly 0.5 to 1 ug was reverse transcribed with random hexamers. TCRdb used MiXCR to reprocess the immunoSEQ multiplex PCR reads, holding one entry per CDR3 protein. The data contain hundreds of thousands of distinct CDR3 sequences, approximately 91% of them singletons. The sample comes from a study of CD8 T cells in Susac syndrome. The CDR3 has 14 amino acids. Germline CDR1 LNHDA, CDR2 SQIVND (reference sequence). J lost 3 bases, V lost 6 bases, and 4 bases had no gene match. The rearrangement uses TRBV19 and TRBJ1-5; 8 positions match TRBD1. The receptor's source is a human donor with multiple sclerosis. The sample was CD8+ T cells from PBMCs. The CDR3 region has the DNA TGTGCCAGTAGCGGACAGGGCCCCAATCAGCCCCAGCATTTT. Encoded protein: CASSGQGPNQPQHF.